These 5 T cell receptor beta chains share one sample of origin, sequenced in a study of metastatic and nonmetastatic thyroid tumors. Through MiXCR, TCRdb re-clonotyped the PCR reads. Among roughly 32,000 clones listed, 7% to 8% were seen once. All patients were untreated before thyroid surgery. Sequenced input: blood. All receptors derive from a female donor with papillary thyroid cancer or a benign thyroid nodule (not recorded which). Some clones in this sample may be carry-over from other donors' samples.

As to this clone: Since a much larger clone is just one base distant, this may be a read error. This chain connects TRBV9 to TRBJ1-4; weak D call: TRBD1 (5 bases). CDR1 SGDLS and CDR2 YYNGEE come from the germline V gene. This CDR3 spans 14 amino acids. The CDR3 spells CASSATATNEKPFF. The CDR3 bases are TGTGCCAGCAGCGCGACAGCAACTAATGAAAAACCGTTTTTT.

This clone has at least ten counts. In the same sample, other DNA sequences code for this CDR3. The chain employs TRBV5-1 and TRBJ1-4, with D possibly being TRBD1 (5 bases). The germline CDR1 and CDR2 sequences are SGHRS and YFSETQ. The V end was cut by 4 bases, the J end by 8 bases, with 21 bases between. CDR3 length equals 16 residues. The CDR3 loop is CASSPGSRVREEKLFF. The CDR3, as DNA: TGCGCCAGCAGCCCTGGAAGCAGGGTCCGGGAGGAAAAACTGTTTTTT.

The CDR3 DNA follows: TGTGCCAGCAGCTACAGGGTAATTAATTCACCCCTCCACTTT. It translates to CASSYRVINSPLHF. The chain carries TRBV7-8 and TRBJ1-6; D possibly corresponds to TRBD1 (6 bases). Germline assignment: CDR1 SGHVS and CDR2 FQNEAQ. This CDR3 has 14 amino acids. Deletions cut 4 bases from V and 6 bases from J, with 10 bases between.

This clone was counted many times. The chain couples TRBV6-2 or TRBV6-3 to TRBJ1-2; the D is unclear. Trimming took off 0 bases at V and 8 bases at J, with 10 bases between the two ends. CDR1 MNHEY and CDR2 SVGEGT come from the germline V gene. The CDR3 runs 13 residues. CDR3 DNA: TGTGCCAGCAGTTACTCGATGAGGGAAGGCTACACCTTC. This translates into CASSYSMREGYTF.

This clone was seen a few times. Here the CDR3 reads CASSQERRTEAFF. The CDR3 region has the DNA TGCGCCAGCAGCCAAGAAAGGAGAACTGAAGCTTTCTTT. The genes are TRBV4-3 and TRBJ1-1; the D is unclear. Trimming cost V 0 bases and J 5 bases, with 7 bases left between them. The germline V gene has CDR1 LGHNA and CDR2 YSLEER. The CDR3 consists of 13 residues.